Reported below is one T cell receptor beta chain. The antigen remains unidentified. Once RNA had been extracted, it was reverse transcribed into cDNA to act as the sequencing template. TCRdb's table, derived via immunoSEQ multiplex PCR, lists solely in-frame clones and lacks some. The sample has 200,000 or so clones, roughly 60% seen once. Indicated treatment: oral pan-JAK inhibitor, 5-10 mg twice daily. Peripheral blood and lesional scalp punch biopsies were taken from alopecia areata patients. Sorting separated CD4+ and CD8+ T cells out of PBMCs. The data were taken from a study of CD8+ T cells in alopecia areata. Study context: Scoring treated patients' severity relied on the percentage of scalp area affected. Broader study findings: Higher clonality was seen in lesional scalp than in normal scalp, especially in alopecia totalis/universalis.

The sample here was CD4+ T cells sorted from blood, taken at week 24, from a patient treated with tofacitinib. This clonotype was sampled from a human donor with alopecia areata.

The CDR3 DNA reads TGTGCCAGCACCCTCGGGACAGGGCCCTACGAGCAGTACTTC. As protein: CASTLGTGPYEQYF. The rearrangement links TRBV7-9 to TRBJ2-7, with 9 bases that match TRBD1. The germline V gene has CDR1 SEHNR and CDR2 FQNEAQ (reference sequence). The trim removed 7 bases at V and 2 bases at J, leaving 6 bases unmatched. The CDR3 consists of 14 residues.